Included here is one T cell receptor beta chain sequence, with context. This clonotype was counted a few times. Its antigen is still unknown. Base-call qualities are not available, and no considerably larger clone is one nucleotide away. The data stem from a study of blood T cells in healthy people across ages (dated by TCRdb to the mid-2010s). At the level of the whole study: In model experiments, template switching captured roughly one uniquely barcoded TCR beta cDNA molecule for every two T cells. Two additional independent replicas of 1 million unique cDNA reads from the same blood draw were analyzed for two donors (one aged 18 to 30 and one aged 80 or older). Age-related changes in TCR beta repertoire diversity were measured in the study by deep sequencing normalized with unique cDNA molecular identifiers. The donors were divided into four age groups: young (average around 15 years), middle-aged (around 41), aged (under 70) and long-lived (more than 75). Donors of different ages were randomly distributed across sequencing lanes to avoid experimental bias. The paper's findings and limits, for the study overall: Estimates of total diversity based on one million sequenced T cells were considered lower bounds and underestimates. The long-lived group showed more naive CD4+ T cells, fewer expanded clones and increased TCR diversity than the aged group, suggesting age selection. Because profiling used bulk unsorted PBMCs, naive and antigen-experienced compartments could not be compared conclusively. As age increased, observed TCR beta diversity per million T cells dropped in a roughly linear way, and a significant reduction was already evident by age 40. Because the CMV infection status of the donors was unknown, age-related changes in expanded clonotypes may potentially have been confounded. There was a strong correlation between observed TCR beta diversity and the percentage of naive T cells measured by flow cytometry.

The receptor library was made with 5' RACE. TCRdb lists the instrument as Illumina HiSeq 2500. A second PCR of about 7 to 12 cycles was run with a J-beta primer mix and a sample-barcoded 5' primer. A unique molecular identifier was introduced onto each TCR beta cDNA molecule by a template-switch 5' adaptor carrying 12 random nucleotides. Each sample yielded at least 2.5 million CDR3-containing paired-end reads. The Mint cDNA synthesis kit, primed by a TRBC-specific oligonucleotide, was used to synthesize first-strand cDNA from all RNA. Following uracil-DNA glycosylase treatment, all cDNA underwent a first 18-cycle PCR with the universal primers M1SS and BC2_uni_R. From the authors' description of their analysis: Each sample was normalized by randomly selecting 1 million high-quality reads, each carrying a distinct molecular identifier. Reads sharing molecular identifiers were discarded rather than binned into consensus sequences. MiTCR, with a Q25 quality threshold and the strictest error-elimination algorithm, was used for CDR3 identification, clonotype clustering and error correction. A nonparametric unseen species model using Euler transformation provided a lower-bound estimate of total TCR beta diversity. TCRdb applied fastp at Q25 and MiXCR to the public reads, then kept only in-frame beta chains. Each CDR3 protein appears once, grouped with its most common genes and DNA. These V and J calls rely on TCRdb rather than the paper's analysis. The sample contains roughly 800,000 distinct CDR3 sequences, approximately 53% of them found a single time. Clones ranked in the top ten supply roughly 37% of the sample.

From the cysteine up to the phenylalanine, the CDR3 has a length of 13 residues. Only the CDR3 region is kept as DNA, spanning 39 bases read in frame from base 1. V is shortened by 1 base, J by 14 bases, and the region joining them spans 16 bases. According to the germline V gene, CDR1 reads MGHRA and CDR2 reads YSYEKL. The donors were roughly 39 Caucasian individuals from Russia, aged roughly 6 to 100 years, who were systemically healthy. Each donor gave roughly 9 milliliters of peripheral blood, drawn into EDTA-treated Vacutainer tubes. Ficoll-Paque density-gradient centrifugation was used to isolate PBMCs, with at least 7 million per sample. Total RNA was extracted from PBMCs with Trizol reagent, with at least 6 micrograms obtained per sample. For every donor, an aliquot of PBMCs went through flow cytometry to measure the percentages of naive CD45RAhigh/CD27high T cells.

The sample was blood. The chain is assembled from TRBV4-1 and TRBJ2-3; the D gene lacks a confident call. The sequence derives from an elderly man in good health. The sequence in DNA is TGCGCCAGCAGCCAAGCCTGGCGACGATACGCGTATTTT. It encodes CASSQAWRRYAYF.